This T cell receptor (beta chain) was sequenced during a study of OX40 agonist ivuxolimab in advanced cancers. Study-level findings and limits: At 0.1 to 3.0 mg/kg and by week 6, clonal expansion occurred in CD4+ and CD8+ blood T cells. There were also nonresponders showing low normalized T-cell clonal expansion.

Worth noting for this clone: Antigen: not known.

The CDR3 runs 14 residues. Looked up from germline, CDR1 is LNHDA and CDR2 is SQIVND (reference sequence). Trimming at V came to 6 bases and at J to 5 bases, leaving 3 bases not matched to a gene. Sequencing was performed with immunoSEQ multiplex PCR; in TCRdb, only in-frame clones are kept and a portion is missing. The sample records 67,000 or so clones, around four fifths being singletons. Sequenced material: CD4+ or CD8+ T cells sorted from blood, taken in a trial of the OX40 agonist ivuxolimab. The chain has TRBV19 and TRBJ2-2, with TRBD1 identical over 10 bases. This receptor was identified in an adult with an advanced solid tumor such as melanoma, head and neck, liver or kidney cancer. The CDR3 DNA follows: TGTGCCAGTAGCCGGACAGGGGGTACCGGGGAGCTGTTTTTT. Its protein is CASSRTGGTGELFF.